The text below deals with one TCR beta chain. Original handling: It was from reference gene primer amplification that nucleated cell counts were estimated. Measured with immunoSEQ multiplex PCR; TCRdb has only the in-frame clones, and not every one. V and J calls and clone size are given by that table; D and trimming were obtained from the DNA. There are 150,000 to 180,000 clones in the sample; around 85% occur only once, and 0.63% lies in the top ten. This record comes from a study of blood T cell repertoires in COVID-19. On the study more broadly: T cells, B-cell-depleted T cells, or PBMCs supplied cDNA or gDNA.

The CDR3 contains 14 residues. Germline CDR1 is SGHRS and CDR2 is YFSETQ. The germline V and J ends were trimmed by 0 bases and 10 bases, with 11 bases remaining between them. The chain is built from TRBV5-1 and TRBJ1-6; D might be TRBD1 (6 bases). This receptor was taken from a man aged 55 to 69 with COVID-19, enrolled during active disease. The sample taken for sequencing was peripheral blood. The CDR3 loop is CASSLAQGDSPLHF. The DNA for the CDR3 is TGCGCCAGCAGCTTGGCACAGGGAGACTCACCCCTCCACTTT.